These T cell receptor beta chains were read from a single sample in a study of blood T cell repertoires in COVID-19. Sequencing was performed with immunoSEQ multiplex PCR; in TCRdb, only in-frame clones are kept and a portion is missing. The sample lists roughly 200,000 clones; more than 85% were seen once. Material: PBMCs or T cells enriched from blood (not recorded which). Receptors originate from a woman aged 35 to 49 in a cohort exposed to, infected with or recovered from COVID-19 (not recorded which). Each CDR3 is given with its conserved first and last residue. D genes are given only for firm matches.

J: TRBJ2-7; V: TRBV11-3; D: TRBD1; CDR3: CASSSGQSDEQYF
J: TRBJ1-2; V: TRBV6-5; D: TRBD1; CDR3: CASRDRGLDGYTF
J: TRBJ2-5; V: TRBV3-1/TRBV3-2; D: .; CDR3: CASSLRLSAGNQETQYF
J: TRBJ2-5; V: TRBV5-1; D: TRBD1; CDR3: CASSLTGTGSWETQYF
J: TRBJ1-6; V: TRBV7-9; D: .; CDR3: CASSSGSYNSPLHF
J: TRBJ1-5; V: TRBV23-1; D: .; CDR3: CASSQFDRSLDQPQHF
J: TRBJ2-1; V: TRBV5-1; D: TRBD2; CDR3: CASSLPSGGGVRSSYNEQFF
J: TRBJ2-2; V: TRBV7-2; D: TRBD2; CDR3: CATLVGLAGNTGELFF
J: TRBJ1-5; V: TRBV30; D: .; CDR3: CAWSVGASQPQHF
J: TRBJ1-2; V: TRBV5-8; D: TRBD1; CDR3: CASSLGQGANYGYTF
J: TRBJ2-5; V: TRBV27; D: .; CDR3: CASKRLRQEQDSQYF
J: TRBJ1-5; V: TRBV10-3; D: .; CDR3: CAISQGLDQPQHF
J: TRBJ1-1; V: TRBV5-1; D: TRBD1; CDR3: CASSAGTGRSPRAFF
J: TRBJ2-7; V: TRBV5-1; D: .; CDR3: CASSLAGSYEQYF
J: TRBJ1-3; V: TRBV4-1; D: TRBD1; CDR3: CASSQEGAAGNTIYF
J: TRBJ1-3; V: TRBV7-9; D: .; CDR3: CASSLREVSGNTIYF
J: TRBJ1-1; V: TRBV27; D: .; CDR3: CASSFTGRHTEAFF
J: TRBJ2-2; V: TRBV9; D: .; CDR3: CASSVGATGELFF
J: TRBJ1-1; V: TRBV7-9; D: TRBD1; CDR3: CASSPWTGALGTEAFF
J: TRBJ1-6; V: TRBV5-6; D: .; CDR3: CASSPGSYNSPLHF
J: TRBJ1-4; V: TRBV28; D: .; CDR3: CASGRDEKLFF
J: TRBJ1-1; V: TRBV6-6; D: .; CDR3: CASSYGRMNTEAFF